One and the same sample provided the 27 T cell receptor beta chains below, sequenced in a study of T cell responses to AZD1222 COVID-19 vaccine. Measured with immunoSEQ multiplex PCR; TCRdb has only the in-frame clones, and not every one. The sample has about 35,000 clones; approximately 86% are singletons. The sample consisted of peripheral blood, taken on day 0 of AZD1222 vaccination. All receptors come from an adult in good health.

Concerning this clone itself: The same CDR3 also results from other DNA sequences found in this sample. The chain recombines TRBV5-1 with TRBJ1-4, with D possibly matching TRBD1 (5 bases). This CDR3 has 14 residues. The V end lost 1 base, the J end lost 3 bases, and 7 bases lay between the germline ends. Germline CDR1 reads SGHRS; CDR2 reads YFSETQ. The DNA of the CDR3 is TGCGCCAGCAGCTTGCCAGGGCCTAATGAAAAACTGTTTTTT. This translates into CASSLPGPNEKLFF.

The J gene is TRBJ2-7, the V gene TRBV7-2; no firm D call. Between the trimmed V and J ends, which lost 1 base and 3 bases, there was a span of 4 bases. CDR1 is SGHTA, CDR2 FQGNSA, per germline. The CDR3 has 12 residues. CDR3 amino acids: CASSLVRYEQYF. The DNA of the CDR3 is TGTGCCAGCAGCTTAGTGCGCTACGAGCAGTACTTC. The full variable domain, with the rest looked up from reference TRBV7-2 and TRBJ2-7, is GAGVSQSPSNKVTEKGKDVELRCDPISGHTALYWYRQSLGQGLEFLIYFQGNSAPDKSGLPSDRFSAERTGGSVSTLTIQRTQQEDSAVYLCASSLVRYEQYFGPGTRLTVT.

The chain is built from TRBV3-1 (or the pseudogene TRBV3-2) and TRBJ2-7, with D unresolved. CDR3 length equals 11 residues. CDR1 LGHDT and CDR2 YNNKEL come from the germline V gene (reference sequence). With 5 bases removed from V and 7 bases from J, the gap between germline ends came to 9 bases. The DNA for the CDR3 is TGTGCCAGCAGCAACCTCAGGGAGCAGTACTTC. Its protein is CASSNLREQYF.

This clone was counted once. The chain uses TRBV2 and TRBJ1-1, with a possible D match to TRBD1 (5 bases). With 3 bases removed from V and 5 bases from J, the gap between germline ends came to 19 bases. The CDR3 contains 16 residues. The germline gives CDR1 SNHLY, CDR2 FYNNEI. The CDR3 DNA sequence: TGTGCCAGCAGTGAGGGGACTCTCCGGCGTGGGACTGAAGCTTTCTTT. Amino acid sequence: CASSEGTLRRGTEAFF.

The genes are TRBV5-1 and TRBJ2-1; 9 nucleotides align to TRBD2. Germline V lookup: CDR1 SGHRS, CDR2 YFSETQ. V lost 4 bases and J lost 10; bases outside the gene matches: 18. This CDR3 is built from 17 residues. In nucleotides, the CDR3 is TGCGCCAGCAGCCCTGAGATCATCATAGCGGGAGTGGAAGAGCAGTTCTTC. Translating gives CASSPEIIIAGVEEQFF.

The sample holds one count of this clone. The V and J genes are TRBV19 and TRBJ1-5; no clear D. The CDR3 has 16 amino acids. Germline V gene lookup returns CDR1 LNHDA and CDR2 SQIVND (reference sequence). V was shortened by 3 bases and J by 0 bases, with 12 bases between the two germline ends. The CDR3 DNA reads as TGTGCCAGTAGTATTTACGGAGGGAATAGCAATCAGCCCCAGCATTTT. This translates into CASSIYGGNSNQPQHF.

The CDR3 here is CASRAGVLTGELFF. The CDR3 DNA is TGTGCCAGCAGGGCAGGGGTTCTCACCGGGGAGCTGTTTTTT. J is TRBJ2-2 and V is TRBV2; perhaps TRBD1 as D (6 bases). V was trimmed by 6 bases and J by 4 bases, leaving 12 bases between them. Germline V gives CDR1 SNHLY, CDR2 FYNNEI. The CDR3 has 14 amino acids.

The chain uses TRBV10-3 and TRBJ1-2, with 11 bases lining up with TRBD1. V lost 4 bases and J lost 1; bases outside the gene matches: 8. Germline CDR1 is ENHRY and CDR2 is SYGVKD. The CDR3 contains 17 residues. The CDR3 DNA reads as TGTGCCATCAGTGGACCGGGACAGGGGGGGAATAACTATGGCTACACCTTC. Translation: CAISGPGQGGNNYGYTF.

The chain couples TRBV4-1 to TRBJ2-7; 9 nucleotides match TRBD2. Germline V lookup: CDR1 MGHRA, CDR2 YSYEKL. The J segment lost 2 bases and the V segment lost 2 bases, leaving 7 bases of the junction unmatched. The CDR3 covers 16 residues. CDR3 sequence: CASSQSPASGAYEQYF. Written as DNA, the CDR3 is TGCGCCAGCAGCCAATCTCCGGCTAGCGGGGCCTACGAGCAGTACTTC.

The J gene is TRBJ2-2, the V gene TRBV5-4; D possibly corresponds to TRBD1 (6 bases). The V gene lost 1 base and the J gene lost 0 bases, with 13 bases spanning the gap. The CDR3 has 17 residues. Per germline, CDR1 SGHNT and CDR2 YYREEE (reference sequence). The CDR3 spells CASSLRVQGTNTGELFF. The DNA of the CDR3 is TGTGCCAGCAGCTTGAGGGTACAGGGAACGAACACCGGGGAGCTGTTTTTT.

This clone was detected a few times. This chain joins TRBV6-1 and TRBJ1-2; D not resolved. V was cut by 2 bases and J by 7 bases, with 14 bases left in between. Germline CDR1 reads MNHNS; CDR2 reads SASEGT. CDR3 length: 14 amino acids. The DNA of the CDR3 is TGTGCCAGCAGTGAAACTGGAGGGTCCAGTGGCTACACCTTC. Residues: CASSETGGSSGYTF.

The V gene is TRBV28, the J gene TRBJ1-1; 9 bases line up with TRBD1. The J segment lost 0 bases and the V segment lost 4 bases, leaving 3 bases of the junction unmatched. CDR1 is MDHEN, CDR2 SYDVKM, per germline. The CDR3 loop spans 15 amino acids. The CDR3 sequence: CASSSGQGLNTEAFF. In DNA, the CDR3 is TGTGCCAGCAGTTCAGGACAGGGGTTGAACACTGAAGCTTTCTTT.

The chain employs TRBV4-3 and TRBJ2-7, with 11 bases identical to TRBD1. Germline trimming cut 0 bases from V and 3 bases from J; bases unmatched to any gene: 4. The CDR3 runs 16 residues. Germline V gene sequence: CDR1 LGHNA, CDR2 YSLEER. Here the CDR3 reads CASSQDEGQGGYEQYF. CDR3 DNA: TGCGCCAGCAGCCAAGACGAGGGACAGGGGGGCTACGAGCAGTACTTC.

The chain is built from TRBV5-1 and TRBJ2-7; tentatively, D is TRBD2 (5 bases). This CDR3 spans 13 amino acids. Germline V gene data show CDR1 as SGHRS and CDR2 as YFSETQ. V gave up 0 bases and J gave up 6 bases, with 10 bases separating them. The CDR3 reads CASSLGGSGEQYF. CDR3 in DNA: TGCGCCAGCAGCTTGGGAGGGTCCGGCGAGCAGTACTTC.

This sequence joins TRBV5-1 and TRBJ1-1; D unresolved. CDR1 is SGHRS, CDR2 YFSETQ, per germline. The CDR3 sequence is 11 residues long. With 1 base removed from V and 7 bases from J, the gap between germline ends came to 5 bases. The CDR3 coding sequence is TGCGCCAGCAGCTTGTTGGGTGAAGCTTTCTTT. Its translation: CASSLLGEAFF.

The gene calls are TRBV3-1 (or the pseudogene TRBV3-2) and TRBJ1-6; 9 nucleotides match TRBD1. CDR3 length: 15 residues. Trimming cost V 1 base and J 8 bases; bases outside gene matches: 3. Germline values: CDR1 LGHDT, CDR2 YNNKEL (reference sequence). The CDR3 loop reads CASSQGTGADSPLHF. The CDR3 region has the DNA TGTGCCAGCAGCCAAGGGACAGGGGCTGATTCACCCCTCCACTTT.

The chain recombines TRBV7-9 with TRBJ1-2, with D unclear. V gave up 4 bases and J gave up 0 bases, with 6 bases separating them. CDR1 is SEHNR and CDR2 is FQNEAQ in the germline V gene (reference sequence). There are 13 residues in the CDR3. The CDR3 DNA sequence: TGTGCCAGCAGCTGGGATCCTAACTATGGCTACACCTTC. Translation gives CASSWDPNYGYTF.

CDR3: CASSRQGEEKLFF. The DNA of the CDR3 is TGCGCCAGCTCCCGGCAGGGGGAGGAAAAACTGTTTTTT. This chain uses TRBV5-1 with TRBJ1-4, with 7 bases fitting TRBD1. Germline CDR1 is SGHRS and CDR2 is YFSETQ. J was trimmed by 8 bases and V by 7 bases; bases with no gene match: 8. This CDR3 has 13 residues. Full variable domain (outside the CDR3, taken from reference TRBV5-1 and TRBJ1-4): KAGVTQTPRYLIKTRGQQVTLSCSPISGHRSVSWYQQTPGQGLQFLFEYFSETQRNKGNFPGRFSGRQFSNSRSEMNVSTLELGDSALYLCASSRQGEEKLFFGSGTQLSVL.

The chain is built from TRBV2 and TRBJ1-2; D may be TRBD1 (5 bases). V shed 6 bases and J shed 0 bases, with 14 bases lying between them. CDR3 length: 15 amino acids. Germline CDR1 SNHLY, CDR2 FYNNEI. The CDR3 loop reads CASRVGTASNYGYTF. DNA of the CDR3: TGTGCCAGCAGGGTAGGGACGGCCTCTAACTATGGCTACACCTTC.

The J gene is TRBJ2-7, the V gene TRBV10-3; D is ambiguous. This CDR3 is built from 14 residues. Germline V gene sequence: CDR1 ENHRY, CDR2 SYGVKD. V was cut by 2 bases and J by 6 bases, with 14 bases left in between. CDR3 DNA sequence: TGTGCCATCAGTGAGCCCATGGGCGCGCTCGAGCAGTACTTC. Its translation: CAISEPMGALEQYF.

This sequence joins TRBV28 and TRBJ1-2; D gene uncertain. The germline V and J ends were trimmed by 3 bases and 5 bases, with 13 bases remaining between them. The CDR3 has 14 residues. Germline-derived CDR1 and CDR2 are MDHEN and SYDVKM. The CDR3 protein is CASSFSGSGYGYTF. As DNA, the CDR3 is TGTGCCAGCAGTTTTAGCGGGAGTGGATATGGCTACACCTTC.

V and J are TRBV5-6 and TRBJ2-5, with 8 positions matching TRBD1. J gave up 5 bases and V 9 bases, and 12 bases lay outside the gene matches. This CDR3 contains 14 residues. Germline values: CDR1 SGHDT, CDR2 YYEEEE. The CDR3 loop reads CATSRFGQGETQYF. CDR3 DNA: TGTGCCACCTCCCGATTTGGACAGGGCGAGACCCAGTACTTC.

This clone was seen just once. The chain combines TRBV30 with TRBJ2-2; D is perhaps TRBD2 (6 bases). V was trimmed by 3 bases and J by 4 bases, leaving 15 bases between them. The CDR3 is made up of 15 amino acids. Germline CDR1 and CDR2: GTSNPN and SVGIG (reference sequence). The CDR3 nucleotides are TGTGCCTGGAGCAAGACTAGAGAGTTCACCGGGGAGCTGTTTTTT. Encoded protein: CAWSKTREFTGELFF.

The chain links TRBV6-1 to TRBJ2-2; 7 nucleotides match TRBD1. The CDR3 is made up of 15 amino acids. With 2 bases clipped from V and 3 bases from J, the junction kept 3 bases outside the gene matches. The V gene's germline CDR1 is MNHNS and CDR2 SASEGT. CDR3 sequence reads: CASSENRGYTGELFF. CDR3 in DNA: TGTGCCAGCAGTGAAAACAGGGGTTACACCGGGGAGCTGTTTTTT.

This clone was found a few times. The rearrangement uses TRBV7-6 and TRBJ2-3; 9 bases are a match to TRBD2. The V gene end was trimmed by 5 bases and the J gene end by 4 bases; junction bases not matched to a gene: 13. CDR3 length: 17 residues. Germline CDR1 and CDR2: SGHVS and FNYEAQ. The CDR3 nucleotides read TGTGCCAGCAGCCCAGTGGGCGGGGGGGCTCCCGCAGATACGCAGTATTTT. This translates into CASSPVGGGAPADTQYF.

The chain uses TRBV5-1 and TRBJ1-3, with D unclear. Germline V gene sequence: CDR1 SGHRS, CDR2 YFSETQ. V gave up 8 bases and J gave up 0 bases, with 12 bases separating them. The length of the CDR3 is 14 residues. The CDR3 loop reads CASSLSSSGNTIYF. CDR3 coding DNA: TGCGCCAGTTCCCTTAGCTCCTCTGGAAACACCATATATTTT.

This chain joins TRBV9 and TRBJ1-2; D is perhaps TRBD1 (6 bases). Germline V gene lookup returns CDR1 SGDLS and CDR2 YYNGEE. V gave up 2 bases and J gave up 6 bases, with 17 bases separating them. The CDR3 length is 15 residues. The CDR3 region is CASSVEGGGADGYTF. The CDR3 DNA sequence: TGTGCCAGCAGCGTCGAGGGAGGGGGTGCAGATGGCTACACCTTC.